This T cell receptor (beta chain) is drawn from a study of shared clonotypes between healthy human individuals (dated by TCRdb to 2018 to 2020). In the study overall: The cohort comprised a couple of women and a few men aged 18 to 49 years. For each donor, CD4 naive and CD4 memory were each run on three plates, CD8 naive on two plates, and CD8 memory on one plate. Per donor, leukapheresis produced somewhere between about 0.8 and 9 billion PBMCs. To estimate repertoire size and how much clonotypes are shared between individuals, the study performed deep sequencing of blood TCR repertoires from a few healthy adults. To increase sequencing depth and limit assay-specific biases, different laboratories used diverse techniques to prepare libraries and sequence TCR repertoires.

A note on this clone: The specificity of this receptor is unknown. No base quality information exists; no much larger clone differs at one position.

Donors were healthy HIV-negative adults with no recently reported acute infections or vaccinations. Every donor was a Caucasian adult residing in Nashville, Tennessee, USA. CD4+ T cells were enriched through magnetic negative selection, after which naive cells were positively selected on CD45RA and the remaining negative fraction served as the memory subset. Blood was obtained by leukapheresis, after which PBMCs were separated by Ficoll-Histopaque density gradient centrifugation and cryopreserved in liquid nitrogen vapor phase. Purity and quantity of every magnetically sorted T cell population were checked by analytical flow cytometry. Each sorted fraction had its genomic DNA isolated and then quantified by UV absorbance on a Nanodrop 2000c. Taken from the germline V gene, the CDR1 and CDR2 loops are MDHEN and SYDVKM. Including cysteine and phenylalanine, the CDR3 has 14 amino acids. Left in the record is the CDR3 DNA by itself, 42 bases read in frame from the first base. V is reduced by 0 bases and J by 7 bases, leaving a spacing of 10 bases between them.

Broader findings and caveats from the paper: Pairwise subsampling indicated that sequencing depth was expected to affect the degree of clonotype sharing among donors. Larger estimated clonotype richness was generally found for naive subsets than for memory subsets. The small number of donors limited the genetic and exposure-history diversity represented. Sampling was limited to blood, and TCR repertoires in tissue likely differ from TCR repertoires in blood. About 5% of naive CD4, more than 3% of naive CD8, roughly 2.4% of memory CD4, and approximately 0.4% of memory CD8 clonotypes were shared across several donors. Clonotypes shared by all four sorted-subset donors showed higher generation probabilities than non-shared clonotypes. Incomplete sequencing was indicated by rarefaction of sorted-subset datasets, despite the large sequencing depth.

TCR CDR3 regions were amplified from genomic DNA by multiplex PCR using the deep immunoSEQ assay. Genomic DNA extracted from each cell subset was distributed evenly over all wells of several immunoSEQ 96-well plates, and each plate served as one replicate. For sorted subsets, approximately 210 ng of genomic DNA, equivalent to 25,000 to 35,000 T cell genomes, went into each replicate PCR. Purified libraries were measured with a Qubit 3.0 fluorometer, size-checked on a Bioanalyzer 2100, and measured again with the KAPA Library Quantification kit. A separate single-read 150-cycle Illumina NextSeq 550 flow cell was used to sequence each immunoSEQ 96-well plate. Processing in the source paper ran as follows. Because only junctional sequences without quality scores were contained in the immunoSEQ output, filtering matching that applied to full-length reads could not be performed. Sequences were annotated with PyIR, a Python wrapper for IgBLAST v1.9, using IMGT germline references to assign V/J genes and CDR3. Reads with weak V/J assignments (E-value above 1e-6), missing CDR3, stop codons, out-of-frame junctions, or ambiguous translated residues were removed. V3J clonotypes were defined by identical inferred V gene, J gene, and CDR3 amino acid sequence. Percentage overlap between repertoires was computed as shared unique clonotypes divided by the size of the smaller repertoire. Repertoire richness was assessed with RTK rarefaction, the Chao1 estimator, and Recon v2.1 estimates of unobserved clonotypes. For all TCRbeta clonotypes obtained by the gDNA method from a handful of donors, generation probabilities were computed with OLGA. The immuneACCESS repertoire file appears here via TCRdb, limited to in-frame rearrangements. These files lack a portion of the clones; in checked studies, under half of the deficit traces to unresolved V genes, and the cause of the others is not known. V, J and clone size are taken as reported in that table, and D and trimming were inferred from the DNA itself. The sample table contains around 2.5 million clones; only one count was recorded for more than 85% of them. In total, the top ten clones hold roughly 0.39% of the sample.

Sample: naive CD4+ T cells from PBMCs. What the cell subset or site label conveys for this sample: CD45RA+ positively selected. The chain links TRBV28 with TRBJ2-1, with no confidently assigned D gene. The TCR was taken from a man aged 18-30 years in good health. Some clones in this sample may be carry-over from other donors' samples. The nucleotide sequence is TGTGCCAGCAGTTTATGGGCAAGCCTAAATGAGCAGTTCTTC. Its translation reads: CASSLWASLNEQFF.